One sample yielded the 21 T cell receptor beta chains listed below, sequenced in a study of T cell responses to AZD1222 COVID-19 vaccine. This table comes from immunoSEQ multiplex PCR, and its TCRdb copy is limited to in-frame clones, with some not included. This repertoire shows 84,000 or so clones, approximately 89% found once; its top ten account for roughly 16%. The sample was peripheral blood, taken on day 0 of AZD1222 vaccination. The receptors shown here come from an adult in good health.

This chain links TRBV29-1 with TRBJ1-5; D is uncertain. V was pared by 4 bases and J by 0 bases, with 7 bases between. Germline lookup yields CDR1 SQVTM and CDR2 ANQGSEA. This CDR3 spans 13 amino acids. As DNA, the CDR3 is TGCAGCGTTGCCGGGAATAGCAATCAGCCCCAGCATTTT. The encoded protein is CSVAGNSNQPQHF.

The chain carries TRBV6-1 and TRBJ1-3; possible D gene TRBD1, 5 bases. The CDR3 is 18 residues long. CDR1 is MNHNS, CDR2 SASEGT, per germline. The V and J ends lost 4 bases and 0 bases respectively, with 19 bases between them. CDR3 nucleotide sequence: TGTGCCAGCAGTGTGCTTCCTCCACGGGGGTCCTCTGGAAACACCATATATTTT. As protein: CASSVLPPRGSSGNTIYF.

The genes are TRBV19 and TRBJ1-6, with 8 bases identical to TRBD1. Trimming cost V 3 bases and J 9 bases; bases outside gene matches: 7. The germline CDR1 and CDR2 sequences are LNHDA and SQIVND (reference sequence). The CDR3 is 15 amino acids. The CDR3 sequence: CASSIQTGDGSPLHF. The CDR3 region has the DNA TGTGCCAGTAGTATTCAGACAGGGGACGGTTCACCCCTCCACTTT.

This chain connects TRBV14 to TRBJ2-2; 8 bases fit TRBD2. The V segment lost 2 bases and the J segment 4 bases; nucleotides outside the gene matches: 6. The CDR3 totals 16 residues. CDR1 and CDR2 (germline): SGHDN, FVKESK. The CDR3 sequence: CASSQFGGARTGELFF. In DNA form, the CDR3 reads TGTGCCAGCAGCCAATTCGGGGGGGCGCGCACCGGGGAGCTGTTTTTT.

The chain combines TRBV6-4 with TRBJ1-2; no firm D call. Trimming stripped 8 bases from V and 4 bases from J, with 11 bases between. CDR1 is MRHNA, CDR2 SNTAGT, per germline. The CDR3 sequence is 12 residues long. CDR3 residues: CASRAEGYGYTF. CDR3 DNA sequence: TGTGCCAGCCGTGCGGAGGGCTATGGCTACACCTTC.

The V call is TRBV3-1 (or the pseudogene TRBV3-2), the J call TRBJ2-1; maybe TRBD1 (5 bases). CDR1 and CDR2 from the germline V gene are LGHDT and YNNKEL (reference sequence). The CDR3 length is 13 residues. V was clipped by 3 bases and J by 12 bases, with 15 bases between them. The chain's CDR3 is CASSQYDSGAQFF. The CDR3 coding sequence is TGTGCCAGCAGCCAGTACGACAGTGGCGCGCAGTTCTTC.

The rearrangement joins TRBV11-3 to TRBJ2-1; 9 positions agree with TRBD2. Germline lookup yields CDR1 SGHNT and CDR2 YENEEA. The V and J ends lost 4 bases and 2 bases, in that order; junction bases with no gene match: 6. This CDR3 has 16 amino acids. CDR3 amino acids: CASSSNAGGPYNEQFF. CDR3 nucleotide sequence: TGTGCCAGCAGCTCAAACGCGGGGGGGCCCTACAATGAGCAGTTCTTC.

This clone was observed a few times. V is TRBV3-1 (or the pseudogene TRBV3-2) and J is TRBJ1-1; D gene unclear. This CDR3 spans 14 amino acids. Trimming removed 2 bases from V and 3 bases from J, with 10 bases in between. Looked up from germline, CDR1 is LGHDT and CDR2 is YNNKEL (reference sequence). CDR3 in DNA: TGTGCCAGCAGCCAACGTAGTCGGGACACTGAAGCTTTCTTT. Protein: CASSQRSRDTEAFF.

The gene calls are TRBV3-1 (or the pseudogene TRBV3-2) and TRBJ2-1, with TRBD2 matching over 10 bases. This CDR3 region has 18 residues. Germline V gene lookup returns CDR1 LGHDT and CDR2 YNNKEL (reference sequence). Trimming cost V 3 bases and J 1 base; bases outside gene matches: 9. The CDR3 DNA is TGTGCCAGCAGCCAGGAAGCCCTAGCGGGAGCATCCTACAATGAGCAGTTCTTC. Translated, it gives CASSQEALAGASYNEQFF.

The V and J genes are TRBV5-1 and TRBJ1-1, with a possible D match to TRBD1 (5 bases). V was clipped by 6 bases and J by 4 bases, with 13 bases between them. The CDR3 is 13 amino acids. Germline V gene lookup returns CDR1 SGHRS and CDR2 YFSETQ. CDR3 protein: CASTQIGVTEAFF. Written as DNA, the CDR3 is TGCGCCAGCACCCAGATAGGGGTCACTGAAGCTTTCTTT.

This chain connects TRBV24-1 to TRBJ2-2; 16 bases map to TRBD2. The J segment lost 2 bases and the V segment lost 3 bases, leaving 5 bases of the junction unmatched. Per the germline V gene, CDR1 is KGHDR and CDR2 is SFDVKD. There are 19 residues in the CDR3. The CDR3 coding sequence is TGTGCCACCAGTGATCCGGGACTAGCGGGAGGGGTTAACACCGGGGAGCTGTTTTTT. Translated, it gives CATSDPGLAGGVNTGELFF.

This clone was recorded once. The CDR3 coding sequence is TGCGCCAGCAGCCGCGGACAGGGAGGTGATGGCTACACCTTC. This sequence encodes CASSRGQGGDGYTF. The chain has TRBV5-1 and TRBJ1-2, with TRBD1 matching over 8 bases. The V gene end was trimmed by 4 bases and the J gene end by 6 bases; junction bases not matched to a gene: 8. The CDR3 runs to 14 residues. CDR1 is SGHRS, CDR2 YFSETQ, per germline.

The rearrangement uses TRBV2 and TRBJ1-5, with 8 positions matching TRBD1. The germline V gene encodes CDR1 SNHLY and CDR2 FYNNEI. V shed 5 bases, J shed 6 bases, and the junction held 9 bases outside the gene matches. CDR3 length equals 15 residues. Here the CDR3 DNA reads TGTGCCAGCAGTAGAGGACAGGGATCGGGTCAGCCCCAGCATTTT. It specifies CASSRGQGSGQPQHF.

The chain combines TRBV6-5 with TRBJ1-1; D unclear. Germline V CDR1 and CDR2: MNHEY, SVGAGI. V lost 2 bases and J 6 bases, leaving 16 bases between the germline ends. The CDR3 spans 15 residues. Here the CDR3 reads CASSYATGFLPEAFF. The CDR3 DNA reads as TGTGCCAGCAGTTACGCTACCGGCTTCTTACCTGAAGCTTTCTTT.

This chain connects TRBV6-5 to TRBJ2-5, with D tentatively TRBD1 or TRBD2 (5 bases each). The CDR3 has 13 residues. V lost 6 bases and J lost 5, with 13 bases in between. Germline CDR1 and CDR2: MNHEY and SVGAGI. As DNA, the CDR3 is TGTGCCAGCAGGGGTACCTGGGGGGAGACCCAGTACTTC. It is translated as CASRGTWGETQYF.

The rearrangement links TRBV18 to TRBJ1-4; D not resolved. Germline lookup yields CDR1 KGHSH and CDR2 LQKENI. Trimming removed 3 bases at V and 8 bases at J, with 13 bases between. There are 14 residues in the CDR3. The CDR3 loop is CASSPFRGGEKLFF. The CDR3 nucleotides read TGTGCCAGCTCACCGTTCCGGGGTGGCGAAAAACTGTTTTTT.

This clone was seen a single time. The chain is built from TRBV5-1 and TRBJ2-6; tentative D call: TRBD2 (5 bases). The V gene's germline CDR1 is SGHRS and CDR2 YFSETQ. V was clipped by 0 bases and J by 2 bases, with 6 bases between them. This CDR3 contains 15 residues. The DNA for the CDR3 is TGCGCCAGCAGCTTGGGAGGGACTGGGGCCAACGTCCTGACTTTC. This translates into CASSLGGTGANVLTF. Looking up the rest from reference TRBV5-1 and TRBJ2-6 gives the full variable domain: KAGVTQTPRYLIKTRGQQVTLSCSPISGHRSVSWYQQTPGQGLQFLFEYFSETQRNKGNFPGRFSGRQFSNSRSEMNVSTLELGDSALYLCASSLGGTGANVLTFGAGSRLTVL.

This chain connects TRBV27 to TRBJ1-6; D may be TRBD1 (6 bases). The germline CDR1 and CDR2 sequences are MNHEY and SMNVEV (reference sequence). V gave up 7 bases and J gave up 6 bases, with 16 bases separating them. The CDR3 extends over 15 amino acids. The CDR3 spells CASNAQGALNSPLHF. The CDR3 DNA reads as TGTGCCAGCAATGCACAGGGTGCACTTAATTCACCCCTCCACTTT.

This clone was found a few times. The chain joins TRBV19 to TRBJ1-5, with 10 bases lining up with TRBD1. The germline CDR1 and CDR2 sequences are LNHDA and SQIVND (reference sequence). CDR3 size: 14 residues. The V segment lost 6 bases and the J segment 9 bases; nucleotides outside the gene matches: 8. CDR3 region: CASSPKGQGTPQHF. The CDR3 DNA reads TGTGCCAGTAGCCCAAAGGGACAGGGGACGCCCCAGCATTTT.

The V call is TRBV5-4, the J call TRBJ2-2; the match to TRBD2 covers 10 bases. CDR3 length: 15 amino acids. V was clipped by 3 bases and J by 5 bases; unmatched bases: 4. Germline-derived CDR1 and CDR2 are SGHNT and YYREEE (reference sequence). In DNA form, the CDR3 reads TGTGCCAGCAGCTCGACTAGCGGGTGGACCGGGGAGCTGTTTTTT. Translation: CASSSTSGWTGELFF.

The V call is TRBV12-3 or TRBV12-4, the J call TRBJ1-2; possibly TRBD1 for D (5 bases). CDR3 length equals 13 residues. V lost 6 bases, J lost 8 bases, and 16 bases lay in between. Here the CDR3 reads CASSPPGGTGYTF. The CDR3 DNA reads TGTGCCAGCAGCCCCCCGGGGGGGACCGGCTACACCTTC.